This TCR beta chain was identified during a study of blood T cells in healthy people across ages (dated by TCRdb to between 2014 and 2016). Turning to the overall study: In model experiments, roughly one uniquely barcoded TCR beta cDNA molecule per two T cells was captured by template switching. Using deep sequencing normalized with unique cDNA molecular identifiers, the study measured how TCR beta repertoire diversity changes with age. The donors were split into four age groups: young (average about 16 years), middle-aged (roughly 39), aged (roughly 65) and long-lived (roughly 86). To avoid experimental bias, donors of different ages were randomly spread across the sequencing lanes. Two additional independent replicas of 1 million unique cDNA reads from the same blood draw were analyzed for two donors (one aged 18 to 30 and one aged 80 or older). On the study overall, not on this receptor specifically: The CMV infection status of donors was not known, potentially confounding age-related changes in expanded clonotypes. Estimates of total diversity from one million sequenced T cells were regarded as lower bounds and underestimates. Observed TCR beta diversity per million T cells fell roughly linearly with age, and a significant reduction was already apparent by age around 36. Compared with the aged group, more naive CD4+ T cells, fewer expanded clones and increased TCR diversity were shown by the long-lived group, suggesting age selection. A strong correlation was found between observed TCR beta diversity and the percentage of naive T cells measured by flow cytometry. Conclusive comparison of naive and antigen-experienced compartments was prevented by the profiling of bulk unsorted PBMCs.

The 39 donors, aged 6 to 90 years, were systemically healthy Caucasian individuals from Russia. Each donor gave 8 to 10 milliliters of peripheral blood, collected into EDTA-treated Vacutainer tubes. Ficoll-Paque density-gradient centrifugation was used to isolate PBMCs, with at least 7 million per sample. Total RNA was extracted from PBMCs with Trizol reagent, with at least 5.5 micrograms obtained per sample. The percentages of naive CD45RAhigh/CD27high T cells were determined by flow cytometry on a PBMC aliquot from every donor. The library was made by 5' RACE. Sequencing took place on an Illumina HiSeq 2500. A second PCR of roughly 7 to 11 cycles was performed with a sample-barcoded 5' primer and a J-beta primer mix. A unique molecular identifier was introduced onto each TCR beta cDNA molecule by a template-switch 5' adaptor carrying 12 random nucleotides. Each sample yielded at least 2.5 million CDR3-containing paired-end reads. All of the RNA was converted into first-strand cDNA using the Mint cDNA synthesis kit, with a TRBC-specific oligonucleotide serving as the primer. After uracil-DNA glycosylase treatment, a first 18-cycle PCR used universal primers M1SS and BC2_uni_R on all cDNA. The paper's processing steps were these. For normalization, 1 million high-quality reads, each with a distinct molecular identifier, were randomly selected from each sample. Instead of being binned into consensus sequences, reads with shared molecular identifiers were discarded. MiTCR, set to a Q25 quality threshold and the strictest error-elimination algorithm, was used for CDR3 identification, clonotype clustering and error correction. A nonparametric unseen species model using Euler transformation provided a lower-bound estimate of total TCR beta diversity. The public reads were reprocessed in TCRdb via fastp at Q25 and MiXCR, keeping in-frame beta chains. Rows with one shared CDR3 protein collapse into an entry with the most common genes and DNA. These V and J calls derive from TCRdb rather than the authors' analysis. Here the sample has hundreds of thousands of distinct CDR3 sequences; about a third occur a single time. Of the sample, approximately 15% falls within the top ten clones.

This clonotype was seen many times. Its antigen has not been determined. A read error is possible here, since a much larger clone lies one base away. V is shortened by 3 bases, J by 7 bases, and the region joining them spans 20 bases. From the cysteine through the phenylalanine, the CDR3 covers 15 amino acids. Only the CDR3 DNA stays, 45 bases, in frame from base 1. CDR1 SGDLS and CDR2 YYNGEE were looked up in the germline V gene. The chain is encoded by TRBV9 joined to TRBJ2-7; matching of 6 bases hints at TRBD1 as the D gene. The TCR originated in a woman of 80 years or more in good health. Donor details come from another sample of the same person, matched by shared clones. Input material: blood. The CDR3 region has the sequence CASSGDGTRGEEQYF. The sequenced DNA is TGTGCCAGCAGCGGAGACGGGACACGGGGTGAGGAGCAGTACTTC.